A single sample is the source of the 9 T cell receptor beta chains below, sequenced in a study of T cells in women clearing cervical HPV infection. Assay used: immunoSEQ multiplex PCR; TCRdb lists only in-frame clones, some missing. The sample features tens of thousands of clones, with 1.6% in its top ten. Sequencing input: blood buffy coat. The receptors shown here come from a woman aged 18 to 75 with a cervical HPV16 infection that either progressed to CIN3+ or cleared (not recorded which).

Concerning this clone itself: The read ends 3 residues early relative to the CDR3; the germline J gene fills the gap. The chain employs TRBV7-2 and TRBJ1-1, with D uncertain. Germline CDR1 and CDR2: SGHTA and FQGNSA. CDR3 length equals 13 residues. Deletions cut 5 bases from V and 1 base from J, with 8 bases between. The sequenced part of the CDR3 DNA is TGTGCCAGCAGCCAGACGGGGAACACTGAA. It encodes CASSQTGNTE. The entire CDR3 is CASSQTGNTEAFF.

Worth noting for this clone: The missing CDR3 end, 3 residues past where the read stops, is filled in from the germline J gene. V and J are TRBV7-2 and TRBJ2-1; perhaps TRBD1 as D (5 bases). The CDR3 has 15 amino acids. Per the germline V gene, CDR1 is SGHTA and CDR2 is FQGNSA. V dropped 1 base and J dropped 6 bases, with 13 bases sitting between them. The CDR3 region is CASSLGAVGLNEQFF. Partial CDR3 DNA: TGTGCCAGCAGCTTAGGGGCGGTGGGGCTCAATGAG.

About this clone itself: The read ends 3 residues before the CDR3 terminus; that terminus is restored from the germline J gene. The chain joins TRBV5-1 to TRBJ2-3, with D uncertain. The germline V and J ends were trimmed by 2 bases and 3 bases, with 7 bases remaining between them. There are 13 residues in the CDR3. CDR1 is SGHRS, CDR2 YFSETQ, per germline. CDR3 sequence reads: CASSFKGTDTQYF. CDR3 DNA (partial): TGCGCCAGCAGCTTTAAAGGGACAGATACG. The whole variable domain, filled in from reference TRBV5-1 and TRBJ2-3, reads KAGVTQTPRYLIKTRGQQVTLSCSPISGHRSVSWYQQTPGQGLQFLFEYFSETQRNKGNFPGRFSGRQFSNSRSEMNVSTLELGDSALYLCASSFKGTDTQYFGPGTRLTVL.

Note on this clone: The read halts 3 residues ahead of the CDR3 end, with the missing end drawn from the germline J gene. This sequence joins TRBV5-4 and TRBJ2-3, with 7 bases that match TRBD2. Per the germline V gene, CDR1 is SGHNT and CDR2 is YYREEE (reference sequence). Unmatched junction bases numbered 6, after V lost 3 bases and J lost 2 bases. This CDR3 comprises 15 residues. Here the CDR3 reads CASSYPGLPTDTQYF. The sequenced CDR3 bases are TGTGCCAGCAGCTACCCGGGACTACCCACAGATACG.

Comment on this clone: The sequenced fragment ends 3 residues before the CDR3 boundary, so the rest is inferred from the germline J gene. J is TRBJ1-2 and V is TRBV29-1; D is possibly TRBD1 (5 bases). The CDR3 length is 15 residues. The germline V gene has CDR1 SQVTM and CDR2 ANQGSEA. V was pared by 0 bases and J by 0 bases, with 11 bases between. The covered CDR3 bases are TGCAGCGTTGAAGATCGCCAGGGAGCTAACTATGGC. Translating it yields CSVEDRQGANYG. In full, the CDR3 is CSVEDRQGANYGYTF.

CDR3 residues: CSAPTSGGGTQYF. The part of the CDR3 DNA that was read is TGCAGTGCCCCGACTAGCGGGGGAGGTACG. The rearrangement uses TRBV20-1 and TRBJ2-3; 12 bases agree with TRBD2. Coverage ceases 3 residues before the CDR3 finishes, and the germline J gene fills in the end. Looked up from germline, CDR1 is DFQATT and CDR2 is SNEGSKA (reference sequence). V shed 6 bases and J 8 bases; nucleotides not matched to a gene: 6. This CDR3 has 13 residues.

The CDR3 spells CASSPGTGDGNTIYF. The sequenced part of the CDR3 DNA is TGTGCCAGCAGCCCCGGGACAGGCGATGGAAACACC. The chain joins TRBV7-7 to TRBJ1-3; TRBD1 agrees at 8 bases. The read falls 3 residues short of the CDR3 end, and the missing part is taken from the germline J gene. V shed 5 bases and J 3 bases; nucleotides not matched to a gene: 6. The CDR3 covers 15 residues. Germline CDR1 is SSHAT and CDR2 is FNYEAQ (reference sequence). Full variable domain (missing parts from reference TRBV7-7 and TRBJ1-3): GAGVSQSPRYKVTKRGQDVTLRCDPISSHATLYWYQQALGQGPEFLTYFNYEAQPDKSGLPSDRFSAERPEGSISTLTIQRTEQRDSAMYRCASSPGTGDGNTIYFGEGSWLTVV.

Turning to this clone: The sequenced fragment ends 3 residues before the CDR3 boundary, so the rest is inferred from the germline J gene. The chain couples TRBV7-6 to TRBJ2-1; a weak D match, TRBD2 (6 bases). The CDR3 loop spans 16 amino acids. V was trimmed by 1 base and J by 4 bases, leaving 14 bases between them. CDR1 is SGHVS and CDR2 is FNYEAQ in the germline V gene. This CDR3 reads CASSLVAAGPYNEQFF. The sequenced CDR3 bases are TGTGCCAGCAGCTTAGTAGCGGCGGGACCGTACAATGAG.

About this clone itself: The read terminates 3 residues before the CDR3 end, so the remaining end is supplied by the germline J gene. The V call is TRBV5-4, the J call TRBJ2-2; D is unclear. CDR3 length equals 11 residues. V was cut by 5 bases and J by 4 bases, with 3 bases left in between. Germline loops: CDR1 SGHNT, CDR2 YYREEE (reference sequence). Incomplete CDR3 DNA: TGTGCCAGCAGGGCCACCGGGGAG. Amino acids: CASRATGE. Given in full, the CDR3 is CASRATGELFF.